This T cell receptor beta chain comes out of a study of shared clonotypes between healthy human individuals. Study as a whole: Participating donors consisted of a couple of women and a few men aged 18 to 49.

This clone appeared a single time. Its cognate antigen is unknown. The germline V gene encodes CDR1 SGHRS and CDR2 YFSETQ. The germline V and J ends were trimmed by 2 bases and 7 bases, with 21 bases remaining between them. This CDR3 contains 16 residues. The authors distributed each subset's genomic DNA evenly over several immunoSEQ plates. The repertoire was sequenced with immunoSEQ multiplex PCR; TCRdb's copy has only in-frame clones and lacks some. The sample records hundreds of thousands of clones, 95% to 97% being singletons. Study-level findings and limits: How much donors shared clonotypes was expected to be affected by sequencing depth.

Material: memory CD8+ T cells sorted from blood. Subset noted: CD45RO+ cells pooled with CCR7-negative TemRA cells. The sequence was obtained from a man younger than 40 in good health. V gene TRBV5-1 combines with J gene TRBJ1-1; D is possibly TRBD1 (5 bases). The chain's CDR3 is CASSLSPTFKDSEAFF. In DNA form, the CDR3 reads TGCGCCAGCAGCTTATCTCCGACTTTTAAAGACAGTGAAGCTTTCTTT.